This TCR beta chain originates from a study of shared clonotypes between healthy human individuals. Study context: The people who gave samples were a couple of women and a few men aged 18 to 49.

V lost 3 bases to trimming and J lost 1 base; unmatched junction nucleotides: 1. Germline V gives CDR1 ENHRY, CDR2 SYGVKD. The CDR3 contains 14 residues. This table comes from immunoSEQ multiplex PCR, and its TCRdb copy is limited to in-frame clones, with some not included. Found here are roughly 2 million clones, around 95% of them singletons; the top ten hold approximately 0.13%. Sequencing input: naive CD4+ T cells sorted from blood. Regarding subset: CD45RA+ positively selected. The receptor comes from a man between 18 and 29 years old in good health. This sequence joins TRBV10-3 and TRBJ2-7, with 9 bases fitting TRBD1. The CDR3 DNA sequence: TGTGCCATCAGTGACGGACAGGGGTCCTACGAGCAGTACTTC. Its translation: CAISDGQGSYEQYF.